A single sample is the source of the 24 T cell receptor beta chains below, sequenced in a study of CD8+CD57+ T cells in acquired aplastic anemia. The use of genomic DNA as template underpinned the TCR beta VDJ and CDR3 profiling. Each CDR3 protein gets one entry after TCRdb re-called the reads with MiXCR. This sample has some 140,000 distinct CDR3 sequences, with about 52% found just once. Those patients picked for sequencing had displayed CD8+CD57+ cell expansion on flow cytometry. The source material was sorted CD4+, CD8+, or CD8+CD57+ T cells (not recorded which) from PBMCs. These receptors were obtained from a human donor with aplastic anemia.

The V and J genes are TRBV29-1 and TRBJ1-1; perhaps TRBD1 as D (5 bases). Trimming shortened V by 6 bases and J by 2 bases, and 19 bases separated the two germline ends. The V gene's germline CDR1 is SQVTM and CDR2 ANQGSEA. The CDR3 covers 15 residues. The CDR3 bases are TGCAGCGTAGAAACACTGACAGCAACCAACACTGAAGCTTTCTTT. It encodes CSVETLTATNTEAFF.

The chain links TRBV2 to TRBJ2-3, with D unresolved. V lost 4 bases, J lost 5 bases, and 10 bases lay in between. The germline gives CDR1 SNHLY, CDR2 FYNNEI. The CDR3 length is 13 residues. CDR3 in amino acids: CASSGYWGDTQYF. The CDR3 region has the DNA TGTGCCAGCAGTGGCTATTGGGGAGATACGCAGTATTTT.

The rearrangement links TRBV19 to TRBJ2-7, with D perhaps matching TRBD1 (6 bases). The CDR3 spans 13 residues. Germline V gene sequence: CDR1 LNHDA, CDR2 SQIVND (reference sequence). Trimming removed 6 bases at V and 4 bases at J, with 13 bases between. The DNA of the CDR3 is TGTGCCAGTAGACACAGGGAATCATACGAGCAGTACTTC. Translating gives CASRHRESYEQYF.

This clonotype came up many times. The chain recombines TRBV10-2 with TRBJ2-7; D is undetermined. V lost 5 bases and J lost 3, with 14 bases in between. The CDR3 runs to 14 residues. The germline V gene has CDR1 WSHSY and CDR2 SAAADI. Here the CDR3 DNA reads TGCGCCAGCAGTCTACGCGACTTGATCTACGAGCAGTACTTC. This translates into CASSLRDLIYEQYF.

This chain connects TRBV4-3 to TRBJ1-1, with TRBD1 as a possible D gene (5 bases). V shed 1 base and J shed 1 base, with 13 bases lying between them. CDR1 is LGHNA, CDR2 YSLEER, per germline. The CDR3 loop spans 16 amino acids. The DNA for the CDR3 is TGCGCCAGCAGCCAAGGGGGGAATTGGGGGAACACTGAAGCTTTCTTT. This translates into CASSQGGNWGNTEAFF.

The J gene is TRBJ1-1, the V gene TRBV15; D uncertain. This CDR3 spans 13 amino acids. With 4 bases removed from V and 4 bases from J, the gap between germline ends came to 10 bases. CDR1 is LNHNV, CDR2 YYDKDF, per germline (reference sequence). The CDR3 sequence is CATSTLVGTEAFF. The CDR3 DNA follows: TGTGCCACCAGCACCCTTGTGGGCACTGAAGCTTTCTTT.

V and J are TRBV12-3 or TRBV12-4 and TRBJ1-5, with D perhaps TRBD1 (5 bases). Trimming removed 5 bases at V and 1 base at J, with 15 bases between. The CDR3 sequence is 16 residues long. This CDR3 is CASSLGVGLSNQPQHF. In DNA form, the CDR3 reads TGTGCCAGCAGTCTGGGGGTAGGGCTGAGCAATCAGCCCCAGCATTTT.

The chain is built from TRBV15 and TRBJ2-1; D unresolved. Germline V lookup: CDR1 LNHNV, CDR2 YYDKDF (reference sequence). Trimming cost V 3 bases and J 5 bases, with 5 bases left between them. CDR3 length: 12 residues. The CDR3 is CATSRLNNEQFF. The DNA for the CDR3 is TGTGCCACCAGCAGGTTGAACAATGAGCAGTTCTTC.

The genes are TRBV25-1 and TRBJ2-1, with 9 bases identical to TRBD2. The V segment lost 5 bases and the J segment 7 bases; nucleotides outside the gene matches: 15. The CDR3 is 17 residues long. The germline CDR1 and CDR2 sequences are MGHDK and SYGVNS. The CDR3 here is CASSTPRVLAGQNEQFF. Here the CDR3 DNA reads TGTGCCAGCAGTACCCCTCGTGTTCTAGCGGGACAAAATGAGCAGTTCTTC.

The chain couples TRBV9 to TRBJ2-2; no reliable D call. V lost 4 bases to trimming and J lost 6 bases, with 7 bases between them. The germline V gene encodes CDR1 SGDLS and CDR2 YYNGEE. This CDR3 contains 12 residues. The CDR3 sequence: CASSQFSGELFF. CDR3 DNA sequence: TGTGCCAGCAGCCAATTTTCCGGGGAGCTGTTTTTT.

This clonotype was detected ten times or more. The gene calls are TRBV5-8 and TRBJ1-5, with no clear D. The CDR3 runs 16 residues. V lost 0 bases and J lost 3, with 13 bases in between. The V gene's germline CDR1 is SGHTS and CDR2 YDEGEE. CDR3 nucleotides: TGTGCCAGCAGCTTGGGGCAAGGCCCTTACAATCAGCCCCAGCATTTT. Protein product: CASSLGQGPYNQPQHF.

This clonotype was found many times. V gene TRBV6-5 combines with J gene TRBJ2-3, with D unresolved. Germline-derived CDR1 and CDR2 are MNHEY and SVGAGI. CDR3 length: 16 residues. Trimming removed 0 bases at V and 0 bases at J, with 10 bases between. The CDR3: CASSYSATGSTDTQYF. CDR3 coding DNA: TGTGCCAGCAGTTACTCGGCCACGGGCAGCACAGATACGCAGTATTTT.

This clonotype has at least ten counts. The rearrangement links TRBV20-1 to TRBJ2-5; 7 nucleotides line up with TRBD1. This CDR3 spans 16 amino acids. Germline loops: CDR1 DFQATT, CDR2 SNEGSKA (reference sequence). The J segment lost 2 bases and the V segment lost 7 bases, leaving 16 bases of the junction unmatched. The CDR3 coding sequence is TGCAGTGTAACCGATTATGGACAGGCCCAACAAGAGACCCAGTACTTC. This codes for CSVTDYGQAQQETQYF.

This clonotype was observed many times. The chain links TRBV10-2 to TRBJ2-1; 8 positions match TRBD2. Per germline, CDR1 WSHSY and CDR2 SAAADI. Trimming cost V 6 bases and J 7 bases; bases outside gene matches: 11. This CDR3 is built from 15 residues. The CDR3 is CASRKTKRGTNEQFF. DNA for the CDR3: TGCGCCAGCAGGAAAACTAAGCGGGGGACGAATGAGCAGTTCTTC.

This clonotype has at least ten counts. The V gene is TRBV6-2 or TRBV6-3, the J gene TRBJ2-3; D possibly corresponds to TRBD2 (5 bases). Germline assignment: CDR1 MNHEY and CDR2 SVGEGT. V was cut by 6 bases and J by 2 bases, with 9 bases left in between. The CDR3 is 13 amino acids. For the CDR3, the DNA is TGTGCCAGCAGCCACCGGGACACAGATACGCAGTATTTT. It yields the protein CASSHRDTDTQYF.

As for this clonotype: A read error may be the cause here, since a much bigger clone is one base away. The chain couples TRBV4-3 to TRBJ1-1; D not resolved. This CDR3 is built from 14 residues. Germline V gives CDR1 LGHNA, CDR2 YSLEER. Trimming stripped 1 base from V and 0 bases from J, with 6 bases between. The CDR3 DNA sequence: TGCGCCAGCAGCCAAGGGATACTGAACACTGAAGCTTTCTTT. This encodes CASSQGILNTEAFF.

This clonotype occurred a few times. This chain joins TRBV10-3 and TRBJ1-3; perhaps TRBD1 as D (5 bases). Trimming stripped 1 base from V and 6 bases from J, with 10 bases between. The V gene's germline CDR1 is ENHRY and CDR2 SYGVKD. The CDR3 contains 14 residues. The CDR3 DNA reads TGTGCCATCAGTGAGTTGGGGCTGGTAAACACCATATATTTT. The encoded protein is CAISELGLVNTIYF.

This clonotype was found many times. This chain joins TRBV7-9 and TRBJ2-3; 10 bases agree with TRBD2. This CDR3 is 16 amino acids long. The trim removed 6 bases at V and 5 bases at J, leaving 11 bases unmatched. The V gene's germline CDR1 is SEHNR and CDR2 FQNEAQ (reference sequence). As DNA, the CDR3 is TGTGCCAGCAGGGAAAACAGCGGGGGGGCCGGAGATACGCAGTATTTT. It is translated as CASRENSGGAGDTQYF.

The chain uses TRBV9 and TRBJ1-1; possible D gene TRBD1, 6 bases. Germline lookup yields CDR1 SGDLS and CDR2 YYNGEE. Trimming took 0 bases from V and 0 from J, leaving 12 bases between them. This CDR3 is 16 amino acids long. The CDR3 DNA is TGTGCCAGCAGCGTAGACCCGGGGGGGCTGAACACTGAAGCTTTCTTT. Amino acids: CASSVDPGGLNTEAFF. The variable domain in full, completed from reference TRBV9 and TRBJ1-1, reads DSGVTQTPKHLITATGQRVTLRCSPRSGDLSVYWYQQSLDQGLQFLIQYYNGEERAKGNILERFSAQQFPDLHSELNLSSLELGDSALYFCASSVDPGGLNTEAFFGQGTRLTVV.

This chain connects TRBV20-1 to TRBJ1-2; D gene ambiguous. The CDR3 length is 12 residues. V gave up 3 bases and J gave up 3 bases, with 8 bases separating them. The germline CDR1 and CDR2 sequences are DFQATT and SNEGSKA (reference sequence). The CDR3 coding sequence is TGCAGTGCTAGGACGGGGTACTATGGCTACACCTTC. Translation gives CSARTGYYGYTF.

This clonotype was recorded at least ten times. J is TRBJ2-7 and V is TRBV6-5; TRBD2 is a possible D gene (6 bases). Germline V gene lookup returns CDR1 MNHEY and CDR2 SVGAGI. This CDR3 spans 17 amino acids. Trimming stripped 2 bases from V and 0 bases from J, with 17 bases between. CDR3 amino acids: CASSYEDGEVPSYEQYF. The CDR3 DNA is TGTGCCAGCAGTTACGAGGATGGGGAGGTCCCCTCCTACGAGCAGTACTTC.

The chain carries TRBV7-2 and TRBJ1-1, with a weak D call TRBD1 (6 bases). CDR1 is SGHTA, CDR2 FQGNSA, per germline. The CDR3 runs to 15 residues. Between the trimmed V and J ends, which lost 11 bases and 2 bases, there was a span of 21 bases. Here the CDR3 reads CASNPGGAGNTEAFF. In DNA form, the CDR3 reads TGTGCCTCAAACCCGGGGGGCGCGGGAAACACTGAAGCTTTCTTT. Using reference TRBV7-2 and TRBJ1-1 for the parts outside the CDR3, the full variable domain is GAGVSQSPSNKVTEKGKDVELRCDPISGHTALYWYRQSLGQGLEFLIYFQGNSAPDKSGLPSDRFSAERTGGSVSTLTIQRTQQEDSAVYLCASNPGGAGNTEAFFGQGTRLTVV.

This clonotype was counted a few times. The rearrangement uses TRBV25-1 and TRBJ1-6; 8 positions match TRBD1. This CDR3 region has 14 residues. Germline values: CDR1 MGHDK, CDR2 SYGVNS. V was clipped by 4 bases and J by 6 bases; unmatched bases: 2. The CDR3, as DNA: TGTGCCAGCAGTGCCGACAGGGGTAATTCACCCCTCCACTTT. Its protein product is CASSADRGNSPLHF.

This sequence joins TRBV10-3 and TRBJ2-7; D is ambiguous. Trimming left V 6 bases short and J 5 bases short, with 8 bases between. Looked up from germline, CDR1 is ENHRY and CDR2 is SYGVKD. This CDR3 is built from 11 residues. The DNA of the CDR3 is TGTGCCATCAGGACGGCGGACGAGCAGTACTTC. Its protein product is CAIRTADEQYF.